The 23 T cell receptor beta chains listed next were all sequenced from one sample in a study of cytomegalovirus exposure and HLA in healthy donors. Primers for the PCR totalled 60 Vbeta and 13 Jbeta. Using immunoSEQ multiplex PCR, the repertoire was profiled, and TCRdb retains in-frame clones only, with some absent. This sample has 35,000 to 45,000 clones, with 45% to 65% found just once. The material sequenced was PBMCs. The source of these receptors is a human donor in good health.

This chain uses TRBV28 with TRBJ1-1; 7 nucleotides line up with TRBD1. CDR3 length: 16 amino acids. Germline V CDR1 and CDR2: MDHEN, SYDVKM. Unmatched junction bases numbered 15, after V lost 3 bases and J lost 8 bases. CDR3 protein: CASSFPPPQDRMEAFF. In DNA, the CDR3 is TGTGCCAGCAGTTTCCCCCCTCCCCAGGACAGGATGGAAGCTTTCTTT. Full variable domain (remainder filled in from reference TRBV28 and TRBJ1-1): DVKVTQSSRYLVKRTGEKVFLECVQDMDHENMFWYRQDPGLGLRLIYFSYDVKMKEKGDIPEGYSVSREKKERFSLILESASTNQTSMYLCASSFPPPQDRMEAFFGQGTRLTVV.

This clone has a handful of counts. The chain links TRBV29-1 to TRBJ1-3; 9 nucleotides align to TRBD1. This CDR3 region has 13 residues. The V gene's germline CDR1 is SQVTM and CDR2 ANQGSEA. V dropped 7 bases and J dropped 2; count of bases not matched to a gene: 3. The CDR3 protein is CSAGQGTGNTIYF. CDR3 sequence (DNA): TGCAGCGCCGGACAGGGGACTGGAAACACCATATATTTT.

The chain recombines TRBV10-3 with TRBJ1-5; possibly TRBD1 for D (6 bases). Germline lookup yields CDR1 ENHRY and CDR2 SYGVKD. The CDR3 spans 15 residues. V was clipped by 6 bases and J by 2 bases, with 14 bases between them. The CDR3 sequence: CAISQDSVGNQPQHF. The CDR3, as DNA: TGTGCCATCAGCCAGGACAGTGTCGGCAATCAGCCCCAGCATTTT.

The J gene is TRBJ1-1, the V gene TRBV7-9, with D uncertain. The CDR3 consists of 18 residues. Germline CDR1 reads SEHNR; CDR2 reads FQNEAQ (reference sequence). The V end lost 2 bases, the J end lost 4 bases, and 23 bases lay between the germline ends. CDR3 region: CASSLSPAARGMGTEAFF. Here the CDR3 DNA reads TGTGCCAGCAGCTTATCGCCCGCGGCCCGCGGGATGGGCACTGAAGCTTTCTTT.

In regard to this clone: Different DNA sequences within this sample yield the same CDR3. The chain employs TRBV5-4 and TRBJ2-1; TRBD2 agrees at 9 bases. CDR3 length equals 16 residues. Trimming took 0 bases from V and 6 from J; bases not matched to a gene: 7. Germline CDR1 reads SGHNT; CDR2 reads YYREEE (reference sequence). In nucleotides, the CDR3 is TGTGCCAGCAGCTTGGAGGGCGGGGGGGCCCGCAATGAGCAGTTCTTC. The encoded protein is CASSLEGGGARNEQFF.

This chain links TRBV28 with TRBJ2-5, with 8 nucleotides matching TRBD1. V shed 4 bases and J 4 bases; nucleotides not matched to a gene: 8. The germline V gene encodes CDR1 MDHEN and CDR2 SYDVKM. The CDR3 covers 15 residues. DNA of the CDR3: TGTGCCAGCAGTTCCAAGCAGGGGGCATTAGAGACCCAGTACTTC. It is translated as CASSSKQGALETQYF. Full variable domain (remainder filled in from reference TRBV28 and TRBJ2-5): DVKVTQSSRYLVKRTGEKVFLECVQDMDHENMFWYRQDPGLGLRLIYFSYDVKMKEKGDIPEGYSVSREKKERFSLILESASTNQTSMYLCASSSKQGALETQYFGPGTRLLVL.

The V gene is TRBV9, the J gene TRBJ1-4; 10 bases match TRBD1. V dropped 6 bases and J dropped 6; count of bases not matched to a gene: 11. Germline V gene sequence: CDR1 SGDLS, CDR2 YYNGEE. The CDR3 length is 16 residues. This chain's CDR3 is CASTPAGGTGDEKLFF. The CDR3 DNA reads TGTGCCAGCACCCCGGCAGGAGGGACAGGGGATGAAAAACTGTTTTTT.

This clone was counted only a few times. The chain has TRBV11-1 and TRBJ2-1; no definite D call. Germline values: CDR1 SGHAT, CDR2 FQDESV (reference sequence). The CDR3 is 13 residues long. The V end lost 5 bases, the J end lost 8 bases, and 13 bases lay between the germline ends. CDR3 in DNA: TGTGCCAGCAGCCCCCCGGTGGCGGATGAGCAGTTCTTC. This codes for CASSPPVADEQFF.

The chain uses TRBV5-6 and TRBJ1-4; D not resolved. From germline, CDR1 is SGHDT and CDR2 YYEEEE. V was clipped by 2 bases and J by 8 bases, with 10 bases between them. CDR3 size: 13 residues. The CDR3 loop reads CASSFPGREKLFF. The CDR3 DNA sequence: TGTGCCAGCAGCTTTCCCGGGAGGGAAAAACTGTTTTTT.

This chain joins TRBV7-2 and TRBJ2-3, with 12 nucleotides matching TRBD1. The CDR3 contains 16 residues. CDR1 is SGHTA, CDR2 FQGNSA, per germline. J lost 9 bases, V lost 6 bases, and 13 bases had no gene match. The CDR3: CASRTTGTGGARTQYF. In DNA, the CDR3 is TGTGCCAGCAGAACAACCGGGACAGGGGGCGCGAGGACGCAGTATTTT.

The chain uses TRBV5-1 and TRBJ2-1; the match to TRBD1 covers 9 bases. Germline assignment: CDR1 SGHRS and CDR2 YFSETQ. V dropped 3 bases and J dropped 7; count of bases not matched to a gene: 11. The CDR3 is 16 residues long. CDR3 in amino acids: CASSSTGTGRINEQFF. CDR3 nucleotides: TGCGCCAGCAGCTCGACCGGGACAGGGAGGATAAATGAGCAGTTCTTC.

The chain joins TRBV6-4 to TRBJ2-1; 9 bases match TRBD2. The germline V gene has CDR1 MRHNA and CDR2 SNTAGT. This CDR3 contains 16 residues. The ends lost 0 bases at V and 10 bases at J; junction bases unmatched: 10. In nucleotides, the CDR3 is TGTGCCAGCAGTGACTCGGCGGGAGGGGCGATTGGGGAGCAGTTCTTC. This codes for CASSDSAGGAIGEQFF.

J is TRBJ2-1 and V is TRBV4-3; TRBD2 matches at 10 bases. The germline gives CDR1 LGHNA, CDR2 YSLEER. V lost 2 bases, J lost 9 bases, and 10 bases stayed unmatched. The CDR3 sequence is 16 residues long. The CDR3 protein is CASSQSPSGGSGEQFF. CDR3 DNA: TGCGCCAGCAGCCAATCGCCTAGCGGGGGATCGGGTGAGCAGTTCTTC.

The chain uses TRBV29-1 and TRBJ2-7; TRBD1 might be the D (6 bases). This CDR3 spans 13 amino acids. Looked up from germline, CDR1 is SQVTM and CDR2 is ANQGSEA. Deletions cut 3 bases from V and 6 bases from J, with 15 bases between. CDR3 residues: CSVETGRAGEQYF. In nucleotides, the CDR3 is TGCAGCGTTGAGACAGGACGCGCAGGCGAGCAGTACTTC.

The chain employs TRBV6-5 and TRBJ1-5, with TRBD1 matching 9 bases. The germline V gene has CDR1 MNHEY and CDR2 SVGAGI. Unmatched junction bases numbered 10, after V lost 6 bases and J lost 7 bases. This CDR3 spans 15 amino acids. CDR3 DNA sequence: TGTGCCAGCAGAGTACAGGGGGCGCGGGAACAGCCCCAGCATTTT. Residues: CASRVQGAREQPQHF.

This clone has a handful of counts. The chain joins TRBV9 to TRBJ2-7, with a tentative D call TRBD2 (6 bases). The germline CDR1 and CDR2 sequences are SGDLS and YYNGEE. The V end lost 5 bases, the J end lost 2 bases, and 11 bases lay between the germline ends. This CDR3 spans 13 amino acids. CDR3 residues: CASREGSTYEQYF. The CDR3 DNA reads as TGTGCCAGCAGGGAGGGCTCGACCTACGAGCAGTACTTC.

The chain recombines TRBV5-1 with TRBJ2-7, with a weak D call TRBD1 (6 bases). CDR3 length: 16 amino acids. Trimming shortened V by 0 bases and J by 0 bases, and 13 bases separated the two germline ends. Germline V lookup: CDR1 SGHRS, CDR2 YFSETQ. The CDR3 protein is CASSLGGQASSYEQYF. DNA for the CDR3: TGCGCCAGCAGCTTGGGGGGACAAGCCTCCTCCTACGAGCAGTACTTC.

The rearrangement joins TRBV19 to TRBJ1-3; TRBD1 matches at 8 bases. The CDR3 is 16 residues long. The germline CDR1 and CDR2 sequences are LNHDA and SQIVND (reference sequence). V lost 6 bases, J lost 0 bases, and 7 bases stayed unmatched. The CDR3 loop is CASRGQGPFSGNTIYF. The DNA of the CDR3 is TGTGCCAGTAGAGGACAGGGTCCTTTCTCTGGAAACACCATATATTTT.

There are a few counts of this clone. V and J are TRBV29-1 and TRBJ2-1; possible D gene TRBD2, 6 bases. The CDR3 is 14 amino acids. Trimming removed 4 bases at V and 2 bases at J, with 12 bases between. From germline, CDR1 is SQVTM and CDR2 ANQGSEA. The CDR3 reads CSVVRDFPYNEQFF. The DNA of the CDR3 is TGCAGCGTTGTAAGGGACTTTCCCTACAATGAGCAGTTCTTC.

The chain has TRBV7-9 and TRBJ1-2, with TRBD1 identical over 8 bases. CDR1 and CDR2 from the germline V gene are SEHNR and FQNEAQ (reference sequence). V lost 7 bases to trimming and J lost 7 bases; unmatched junction nucleotides: 8. The CDR3 has 13 residues. The CDR3 bases are TGTGCCAGCACCGTAGACAGGGGCCTTGGCTACACCTTC. Translation: CASTVDRGLGYTF.

The chain couples TRBV11-3 to TRBJ2-3, with D maybe TRBD2 (6 bases). V was clipped by 2 bases and J by 5 bases, with 14 bases between them. Germline CDR1 SGHNT, CDR2 YENEEA. The CDR3 spans 15 residues. CDR3 loop: CASSLRPGLLDTQYF. CDR3 DNA sequence: TGTGCCAGCAGCTTAAGGCCCGGACTATTAGATACGCAGTATTTT.

This clone turned up a few times. V and J are TRBV6-1 and TRBJ1-5; D is perhaps TRBD1 (5 bases). V was shortened by 5 bases and J by 7 bases, with 12 bases between the two germline ends. Germline CDR1 MNHNS, CDR2 SASEGT. There are 13 residues in the CDR3. Here the CDR3 DNA reads TGTGCCAGCAGTATGGCAGGGCCCCAGCCCCAGCATTTT. It codes for CASSMAGPQPQHF.

This clone showed up just a few times. This chain connects TRBV6-6 to TRBJ2-2; D is perhaps TRBD2 (5 bases). This CDR3 comprises 14 residues. Germline V CDR1 and CDR2: MNHNY, SVGAGI (reference sequence). V was pared by 5 bases and J by 1 base, with 8 bases between. CDR3 sequence (DNA): TGTGCCAGCAGTCACGGGGTGAACACCGGGGAGCTGTTTTTT. Translating gives CASSHGVNTGELFF.